Shown below are 6 T cell receptor beta chains from a single sample sequenced in a study of control samples from healthy donors and cancer patients. Using immunoSEQ multiplex PCR, the repertoire was profiled, and TCRdb retains in-frame clones only, with some absent. Of approximately 160,000 clones listed, about 94% are singletons. Sequenced input: blood. The receptors originated from a woman aged 25 to 45 in good health.

The chain carries TRBV18 and TRBJ1-1; weak D call: TRBD1 (5 bases). Trimming left V 3 bases short and J 1 base short, with 9 bases between. CDR3 length equals 14 residues. Germline-derived CDR1 and CDR2 are KGHSH and LQKENI. The CDR3 is CASSPDGTNTEAFF. The DNA of the CDR3 is TGTGCCAGCTCACCCGACGGGACGAACACTGAAGCTTTCTTT.

This sequence joins TRBV12-3 or TRBV12-4 and TRBJ2-7; perhaps TRBD2 as D (6 bases). Between the trimmed V and J ends, which lost 5 bases and 3 bases, there was a span of 11 bases. This CDR3 comprises 13 residues. The CDR3 DNA is TGTGCCAGCAGTCCAGAGGGACTCTACGAGCAGTACTTC. Protein product: CASSPEGLYEQYF.

The rearrangement joins TRBV19 to TRBJ1-5, with 7 bases aligning to TRBD1. V gave up 8 bases and J gave up 2 bases; unmatched junction bases: 9. The CDR3 length is 15 residues. Per germline, CDR1 LNHDA and CDR2 SQIVND (reference sequence). The CDR3 DNA reads as TGTGCCAGTGACGGAATAGGGACAGGCAATCAGCCCCAGCATTTT. Its translation is CASDGIGTGNQPQHF.

The CDR3 spells CSVGGGLFYTF. The CDR3 DNA reads as TGCAGCGTTGGGGGGGGCCTGTTCTACACCTTC. The chain is built from TRBV29-1 and TRBJ1-2; possible D gene TRBD1, 6 bases. The V gene's germline CDR1 is SQVTM and CDR2 ANQGSEA. V shed 4 bases and J shed 10 bases, with 13 bases lying between them. This CDR3 is built from 11 residues. Filled out from reference TRBV29-1 and TRBJ1-2, the complete variable domain reads SAVISQKPSRDICQRGTSLTIQCQVDSQVTMMFWYRQQPGQSLTLIATANQGSEATYESGFVIDKFPISRPNLTFSTLTVSNMSPEDSSIYLCSVGGGLFYTFGSGTRLTVV.

The chain has TRBV27 and TRBJ1-1; 7 nucleotides align to TRBD1. CDR1 and CDR2 (germline): MNHEY, SMNVEV (reference sequence). Trimming cost V 3 bases and J 4 bases; bases outside gene matches: 5. The CDR3 contains 14 residues. The CDR3 spells CASSFDRASTEAFF. CDR3 nucleotides: TGTGCCAGCAGTTTCGACAGGGCGAGCACTGAAGCTTTCTTT.

V usage is TRBV28 and J usage is TRBJ1-1; tentative D call: TRBD1 (5 bases). In germline, CDR1 is MDHEN, CDR2 SYDVKM. CDR3 size: 14 residues. Between the trimmed V and J ends, which lost 3 bases and 4 bases, there was a span of 12 bases. The CDR3 loop reads CASSLGFGGTEAFF. The DNA for the CDR3 is TGTGCCAGCAGTTTGGGTTTCGGGGGCACTGAAGCTTTCTTT.